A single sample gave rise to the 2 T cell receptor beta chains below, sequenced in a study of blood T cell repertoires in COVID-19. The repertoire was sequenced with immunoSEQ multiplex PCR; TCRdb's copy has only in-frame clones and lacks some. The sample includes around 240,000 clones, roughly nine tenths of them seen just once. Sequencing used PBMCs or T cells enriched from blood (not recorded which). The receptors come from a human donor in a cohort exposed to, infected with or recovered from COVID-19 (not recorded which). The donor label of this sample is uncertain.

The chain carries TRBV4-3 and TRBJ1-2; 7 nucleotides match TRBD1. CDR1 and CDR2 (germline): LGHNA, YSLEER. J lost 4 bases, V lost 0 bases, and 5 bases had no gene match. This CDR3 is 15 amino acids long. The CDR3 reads CASSQDGQVAYGYTF. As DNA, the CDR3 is TGCGCCAGCAGCCAAGATGGACAGGTGGCCTATGGCTACACCTTC.

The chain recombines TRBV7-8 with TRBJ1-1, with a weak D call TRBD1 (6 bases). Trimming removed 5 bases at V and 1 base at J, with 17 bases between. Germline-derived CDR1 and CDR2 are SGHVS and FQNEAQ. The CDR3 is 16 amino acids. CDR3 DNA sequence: TGTGCCAGCAGCAGACACGGGGGGGGCGAGAACACTGAAGCTTTCTTT. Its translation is CASSRHGGGENTEAFF.